Listed below are T cell receptor beta chains from one sample, sequenced in a study of cytomegalovirus exposure and HLA in healthy donors. The table came from immunoSEQ multiplex PCR; TCRdb's copy has only in-frame clones and leaves some out. The sample carries around 200,000 clones, approximately 80% recorded once. What was sequenced was PBMCs. All receptors derive from a boy younger than 18 in good health and CMV-seronegative. Both conserved end residues are part of each CDR3. A D gene is named only where the DNA matches it firmly. Size is omitted from some rows. Given values are once, few, many or a class for expanded clones.

v_call,d_call,clone_size,j_call,cdr3_nt,cdr3_aa
TRBV5-6,.,few,TRBJ1-5,TGTGCCAGCAGCTCGTTTCGAAGGGGGTCGGGTCAGCCCCAGCATTTT,CASSSFRRGSGQPQHF
TRBV27,TRBD2,.,TRBJ2-7,TGTGCCAGCAGTTACAGACTAGCGGGAGTGTTTGAGCAGTACTTC,CASSYRLAGVFEQYF
TRBV9,.,.,TRBJ2-7,TGTGCCAGCAGCTACACTGGGACCCTGGGGGGCGAGCAGTACTTC,CASSYTGTLGGEQYF
TRBV7-6,.,few,TRBJ2-3,TGTGCCAGCAGCTTAAGGGGTCGACAGCCTAGCACAGATACGCAGTATTTT,CASSLRGRQPSTDTQYF
TRBV15,TRBD1,.,TRBJ2-3,TGTGCCACCAGCAGAGATTCGGGACAGGGGGCAGATACGCAGTATTTT,CATSRDSGQGADTQYF
TRBV5-4,TRBD2,.,TRBJ2-5,TGTGCCAGCAGCAAGGGGGGGCTAGCGGGACAAGAGACCCAGTACTTC,CASSKGGLAGQETQYF
TRBV30,.,.,TRBJ1-2,TGTGCCTGGAGTGTTTTTCTGGAGGGTGGCTACACCTTC,CAWSVFLEGGYTF
TRBV2,TRBD1,.,TRBJ1-2,TGTGCCAGCAGGGGACAGGGAGGATCGTATGGCTACACCTTC,CASRGQGGSYGYTF
TRBV12-5,TRBD1,.,TRBJ1-2,TGTGCTAGTGGCACGACAGGGGCTGGAGGCTACACCTTC,CASGTTGAGGYTF
TRBV12-5,TRBD2,.,TRBJ2-2,TGTGCTAGTGGTTTGGCCCGAACTAGCGGGGGACCGAACACCGGGGAGCTGTTTTTT,CASGLARTSGGPNTGELFF
TRBV11-3,TRBD1,.,TRBJ1-6,TGTGCCAGCAGCTTTCGGCAGGGGGATAATTCACCCCTCCACTTT,CASSFRQGDNSPLHF
TRBV28,.,.,TRBJ1-5,TGTGCCAGCAGTTTATTGGCCGACTGGGATCAGCCCCAGCATTTT,CASSLLADWDQPQHF
TRBV30,.,few,TRBJ1-2,TGTGCCTGGGAGGCAGGGATCAGCAATCAAAACTATGGCTACACCTTC,CAWEAGISNQNYGYTF
TRBV9,.,few,TRBJ2-7,TGTGCCAGCAGCGAGCGGGACACCCCCTACGAGCAGTACTTC,CASSERDTPYEQYF
TRBV2,.,few,TRBJ1-5,TGTGCCAGCAGTTCCGTATCCCGCAATCAGCCCCAGCATTTT,CASSSVSRNQPQHF
TRBV27,.,.,TRBJ2-1,TGTGCCAGCAGTTTCAACGGGGCCTACAATGAGCAGTTCTTC,CASSFNGAYNEQFF
TRBV19,TRBD1,.,TRBJ1-5,TGTGCCAGTAGTTCACGGGGACAGGGGCGGACGCCCAATCAGCTCCAGCATTTT,CASSSRGQGRTPNQLQHF
TRBV13,.,once,TRBJ2-7,TGTGCCAGCAGCTTGGGGCGCACCTACGAGCAGTACTTC,CASSLGRTYEQYF
TRBV30,TRBD1,.,TRBJ1-5,TGTGCCGGCAAGTACGGGACAGGAATAAATCAGCCCCAGCATTTT,CAGKYGTGINQPQHF
TRBV7-8,.,.,TRBJ1-1,TGTGCCAGCAGCTTCGGACTGAATGAAGCTTTCTTT,CASSFGLNEAFF
TRBV11-2,.,.,TRBJ1-5,TGTGCCAGCAGCCGCGAGTACAATCAGCCCCAGCATTTT,CASSREYNQPQHF
TRBV6-6,.,few,TRBJ2-5,TGTGCCAGCAGTTACTCAAACAGCATAGAGACCCAGTACTTC,CASSYSNSIETQYF
TRBV6-5,.,.,TRBJ1-1,TGTGCCAGCAGCTATAAGCTAGAAGCTTTCTTT,CASSYKLEAFF
TRBV5-1,.,.,TRBJ1-1,TGCGCCAGCAGCTTGGCGGGGGGTCATGATCACACTGAAGCTTTCTTT,CASSLAGGHDHTEAFF
TRBV28,TRBD1,.,TRBJ1-1,TGTGCCAGCAGCAAGACAGGGTTTCTTGCTTTCTTT,CASSKTGFLAFF
TRBV2,TRBD1,.,TRBJ1-2,TGTGCCAGCAGTGGGAGGAGGGGACAGACCTATGGCTACACCTTC,CASSGRRGQTYGYTF
TRBV5-1,TRBD2,.,TRBJ2-5,TGCGCCAGCAGCTTGGAACTAGCGGGAGGAGGGGAGACCCAGTACTTC,CASSLELAGGGETQYF
TRBV20-1,.,.,TRBJ1-2,TGCAGTGCTCCCAGGTCTGAAGGCTACACCTTC,CSAPRSEGYTF
TRBV7-2,.,once,TRBJ1-2,TGTGCCAGCAGCTTACTGCAGGGCGGCTACACCTTC,CASSLLQGGYTF
TRBV30,TRBD1,.,TRBJ1-2,TGTGCCTGGAGTATACCGGGACAGGTTTATGGCTACACCTTC,CAWSIPGQVYGYTF
TRBV11-3,TRBD1,.,TRBJ2-7,TGTGCCAGCAGCTTAGATCGAATTTTCGGGACAGGGGAGCACGAGCAGTACTTC,CASSLDRIFGTGEHEQYF
TRBV4-3,TRBD1,.,TRBJ2-7,TGCGCCAGCAGCCAGGACAGGGGGTCAAGGACCTACGAGCAGTACTTC,CASSQDRGSRTYEQYF
TRBV7-8,TRBD2,.,TRBJ2-7,TGTGCCAGCAGCTTACTAGCGGGAGTCTACGAGCAGTACTTC,CASSLLAGVYEQYF
TRBV5-1,.,.,TRBJ1-5,TGCGCCAGCAGTTTTGACGGGGACAATCAGCCCCAGCATTTT,CASSFDGDNQPQHF
TRBV29-1,.,.,TRBJ1-2,TGCAGCGGCCGGACAGAGGGGGGCTACACCTTC,CSGRTEGGYTF
TRBV11-3,TRBD1,few,TRBJ1-2,TGTGCCAGCAGCTTAGGGGAGACAGGGGCTACCTCCTATGGCTACACCTTC,CASSLGETGATSYGYTF
TRBV7-9,.,once,TRBJ1-2,TGTGCCAGCAGCCCTAATCAAGACAGGAGTAACTATGGCTACACCTTC,CASSPNQDRSNYGYTF
TRBV30,.,few,TRBJ1-4,TGTGCCTGGGCCGGGATGGTAGGGCAAAAACTGTTTTTT,CAWAGMVGQKLFF
TRBV5-4,TRBD2,once,TRBJ2-2,TGTGCCAGCAGCAAGATCTCTAGCGGGGGGGAGCTGTTTTTT,CASSKISSGGELFF
TRBV7-9,.,.,TRBJ1-5,TGTGCCAGCAGCTTAGGGACAGCGCAGAATCAGCCCCAGCATTTT,CASSLGTAQNQPQHF
TRBV5-1,.,.,TRBJ2-7,TGCGCCAGCAGCTCCAAACTGAATATCCGGGACATATCCTACGAGCAGTGCTTC,CASSSKLNIRDISYEQCF
TRBV11-1,TRBD1,.,TRBJ1-1,TGTGCCAGCCGCGGGACAGGCTGGACTGAAGCTTTCTTT,CASRGTGWTEAFF
TRBV12-5,TRBD2,.,TRBJ2-1,TGTGCTAGTGGTTGGAATACGGAGCGGGATTCGAACAATGAGCAGTTCTTC,CASGWNTERDSNNEQFF
TRBV7-6,TRBD1,.,TRBJ2-7,TGTGCCAGCAGCTCCGGACAGGGACAATACGAGCAGTACTTC,CASSSGQGQYEQYF
TRBV7-3,TRBD1,few,TRBJ2-5,TGTGCCAGCAGCCTGGACAGGTGGGAGACCCAGTACTTC,CASSLDRWETQYF
TRBV7-2,TRBD1,.,TRBJ1-1,TGTGCCAGCAGCCGGACAGGGGTCACTGAAGCTTTCTTT,CASSRTGVTEAFF
TRBV13,.,.,TRBJ1-1,TGTGCCAGCAGCTTACCAGGTCGTGAAGCTTTCTTT,CASSLPGREAFF
TRBV7-9,TRBD2,.,TRBJ2-7,TGTGCCAGCAGAGCGGGAGCGTACGAGCAGTACTTC,CASRAGAYEQYF
TRBV10-2,.,few,TRBJ2-7,TGCGCCAGCCAAGGACAGAACTACGAGCAGTACTTC,CASQGQNYEQYF
TRBV19,.,.,TRBJ2-3,TGTGCCAGTAGTATCGGGACTGCGGGCACAGATACGCAGTATTTT,CASSIGTAGTDTQYF